The 25 T cell receptor beta chains below all came from one sample that was sequenced in a study of blood T cell repertoires in COVID-19. Sequencing was performed with immunoSEQ multiplex PCR; in TCRdb, only in-frame clones are kept and a portion is missing. The table includes fewer than 60,000 clones, about 81% detected once. The specimen was peripheral blood. The receptors originated from a man between 60 and 75 years old with COVID-19, enrolled during active disease.

A single count supports this clone. The CDR3 spells CASSLGGQYGYTF. The DNA of the CDR3 is TGTGCCAGCAGCTTGGGGGGGCAATATGGCTACACCTTC. The rearrangement uses TRBV5-4 and TRBJ1-2, with D perhaps TRBD1 (6 bases). This CDR3 is 13 amino acids long. In germline, CDR1 is SGHNT, CDR2 YYREEE (reference sequence). The germline V and J ends were trimmed by 0 bases and 5 bases, with 8 bases remaining between them.

The gene calls are TRBV27 and TRBJ2-7, with 7 bases identical to TRBD2. In germline, CDR1 is MNHEY, CDR2 SMNVEV (reference sequence). The CDR3 loop spans 15 amino acids. J was trimmed by 3 bases and V by 8 bases; bases with no gene match: 13. Here the CDR3 DNA reads TGTGCCAGCTATCCGGGAGGCGGGAAACGCTACGAGCAGTACTTC. Its translation is CASYPGGGKRYEQYF.

V usage is TRBV3-1 (or the pseudogene TRBV3-2) and J usage is TRBJ2-3, with TRBD2 matching 8 bases. CDR1 is LGHDT and CDR2 is YNNKEL in the germline V gene (reference sequence). The J segment lost 1 base and the V segment lost 5 bases, leaving 8 bases of the junction unmatched. This CDR3 is 16 amino acids long. The CDR3 reads CASSYSPGLGTDTQYF. CDR3 DNA: TGTGCCAGCAGCTATTCACCGGGACTAGGCACAGATACGCAGTATTTT.

The V and J genes are TRBV20-1 and TRBJ2-7; 10 positions match TRBD2. J lost 5 bases, V lost 3 bases, and 4 bases had no gene match. CDR3 length: 13 residues. The germline CDR1 and CDR2 sequences are DFQATT and SNEGSKA (reference sequence). This CDR3 reads CSASSGRWDEQYF. As DNA, the CDR3 is TGCAGTGCTAGTAGCGGGAGGTGGGACGAGCAGTACTTC.

The rearrangement uses TRBV5-1 and TRBJ2-7, with D perhaps matching TRBD2 (6 bases). The CDR3 consists of 15 residues. Germline CDR1 is SGHRS and CDR2 is YFSETQ. V was trimmed by 0 bases and J by 5 bases, leaving 15 bases between them. In DNA form, the CDR3 reads TGCGCCAGCAGCTTGGGACAATGGTCGGGGGACGAGCAGTACTTC. As protein: CASSLGQWSGDEQYF. The entire variable domain, with the rest obtained from reference TRBV5-1 and TRBJ2-7, is as follows: KAGVTQTPRYLIKTRGQQVTLSCSPISGHRSVSWYQQTPGQGLQFLFEYFSETQRNKGNFPGRFSGRQFSNSRSEMNVSTLELGDSALYLCASSLGQWSGDEQYFGPGTRLTVT.

The rearrangement joins TRBV2 to TRBJ2-1; D possibly corresponds to TRBD1 (5 bases). The V end lost 6 bases, the J end lost 4 bases, and 13 bases lay between the germline ends. The CDR3 is made up of 14 amino acids. Germline V gene sequence: CDR1 SNHLY, CDR2 FYNNEI. The CDR3 DNA is TGTGCCAGCAGCCAAAGGGGCCAATACAATGAGCAGTTCTTC. Its translation: CASSQRGQYNEQFF.

The V gene is TRBV6-5, the J gene TRBJ2-1; D is possibly TRBD1 (5 bases). V was cut by 6 bases and J by 4 bases, with 13 bases left in between. This CDR3 is built from 14 residues. The germline gives CDR1 MNHEY, CDR2 SVGAGI. CDR3 region: CASRGLGQYNEQFF. The CDR3 DNA reads TGTGCCAGCAGGGGGCTCGGGCAGTACAATGAGCAGTTCTTC.

The chain has TRBV27 and TRBJ2-1; 10 bases are shared with TRBD2. The V gene end was trimmed by 7 bases and the J gene end by 1 base; junction bases not matched to a gene: 7. Germline V CDR1 and CDR2: MNHEY, SMNVEV (reference sequence). This CDR3 contains 16 residues. CDR3 nucleotide sequence: TGTGCCAGCACCGTTAGCGGGGGGCGTTCCTACAATGAGCAGTTCTTC. This codes for CASTVSGGRSYNEQFF.

CDR3 sequence: CASTRSAAGATDTQYF. In DNA form, the CDR3 reads TGTGCCAGCACCCGTAGCGCCGCGGGAGCCACAGATACGCAGTATTTT. The chain uses TRBV9 and TRBJ2-3, with 7 nucleotides matching TRBD2. With V trimmed by 6 bases and J by 2 bases, 12 bases remained unmatched. Germline V CDR1 and CDR2: SGDLS, YYNGEE. There are 16 residues in the CDR3.

This clone has more than one count but fewer than ten. The chain joins TRBV23-1 to TRBJ2-2; D ambiguous. TRBV23-1 is marked as an open reading frame, function uncertain. V was pared by 0 bases and J by 4 bases, with 15 bases between. CDR3 length equals 17 residues. CDR3 DNA: TGCGCCAGCAGTCAATCGCGGCACCCTCCGCGCACCGGGGAGCTGTTTTTT. This translates into CASSQSRHPPRTGELFF.

This clone was counted only a few times. The chain combines TRBV4-3 with TRBJ2-7; D might be TRBD1 (6 bases). The CDR3 sequence is 14 residues long. V shed 4 bases and J shed 2 bases, with 12 bases lying between them. Per germline, CDR1 LGHNA and CDR2 YSLEER. CDR3 DNA sequence: TGCGCCAGCAGCCTATCGGACAGAGCCTACGAGCAGTACTTC. The encoded protein is CASSLSDRAYEQYF.

J is TRBJ2-7 and V is TRBV11-3; perhaps TRBD2 as D (5 bases). The germline gives CDR1 SGHNT, CDR2 YENEEA. V was pared by 1 base and J by 3 bases, with 22 bases between. The CDR3 totals 18 residues. The DNA of the CDR3 is TGTGCCAGCAGCTTAGGCCGGAGGCTTGGCAGGTCGAGCTACGAGCAGTACTTC. It codes for CASSLGRRLGRSSYEQYF.

This clone was seen just once. J is TRBJ2-3 and V is TRBV19; 7 bases map to TRBD1. With V trimmed by 7 bases and J by 2 bases, 6 bases remained unmatched. Germline V gene lookup returns CDR1 LNHDA and CDR2 SQIVND (reference sequence). The CDR3 has 14 amino acids. CDR3 nucleotide sequence: TGTGCCAGTAACCGGGACAGAAACACAGATACGCAGTATTTT. It codes for CASNRDRNTDTQYF.

On this clone itself: A junction end diverges from the germline sequence, so it may reflect a read error. V and J are TRBV12-3 or TRBV12-4 and TRBJ2-1; a possible D gene is TRBD2 (6 bases). The CDR3 extends over 13 amino acids. The CDR3 loop reads CASRLAASNEQFF. In nucleotides, the CDR3 is TGTGCCAGCAGGTTAGCGGCTTCCAATGAGCAGTTCTTC.

CDR3 nucleotide sequence: TGTGCCAGCAGTTTGGTGGCAGAAAACATTCAGTACTTC. Encoded protein: CASSLVAENIQYF. V and J are TRBV27 and TRBJ2-4, with D uncertain. Per the germline V gene, CDR1 is MNHEY and CDR2 is SMNVEV (reference sequence). Trimming pared 3 bases from V and 5 bases from J, leaving 8 bases between. The CDR3 sequence is 13 residues long.

V gene TRBV7-8 combines with J gene TRBJ2-1, with TRBD2 identical over 7 bases. Trimming took 1 base from V and 9 from J; bases not matched to a gene: 6. Germline V gene data show CDR1 as SGHVS and CDR2 as FQNEAQ. The CDR3 loop spans 14 amino acids. The CDR3 region has the DNA TGTGCCAGCAGCTTAGATGGTTCGGGGGGTGAGCAGTTCTTC. Translating it yields CASSLDGSGGEQFF.

This clone was picked up a small number of times. The V call is TRBV7-9, the J call TRBJ1-1; the D is unclear. Trimming left V 1 base short and J 5 bases short, with 8 bases between. In germline, CDR1 is SEHNR, CDR2 FQNEAQ (reference sequence). This CDR3 region has 13 residues. CDR3 DNA sequence: TGTGCCAGCAGCTTAGAAGCCCTGACTGAAGCTTTCTTT. Protein: CASSLEALTEAFF.

The V and J genes are TRBV27 and TRBJ2-6; 7 nucleotides agree with TRBD2. The J segment lost 0 bases and the V segment lost 7 bases, leaving 0 bases of the junction unmatched. Germline lookup yields CDR1 MNHEY and CDR2 SMNVEV (reference sequence). The CDR3 loop spans 14 amino acids. The CDR3 reads CASKRDSGANVLTF. CDR3 coding DNA: TGTGCCAGCAAGCGGGACTCTGGGGCCAACGTCCTGACTTTC.

This clone was picked up one time. The chain has TRBV24-1 and TRBJ1-5, with D unclear. The CDR3 totals 17 residues. Germline CDR1 reads KGHDR; CDR2 reads SFDVKD. The germline V and J ends were trimmed by 0 bases and 2 bases, with 13 bases remaining between them. CDR3 coding DNA: TGTGCCACCAGTGATTTGGAAAACAGCTATGGCAATCAGCCCCAGCATTTT. It specifies CATSDLENSYGNQPQHF.

V is TRBV5-1 and J is TRBJ1-1; 8 nucleotides line up with TRBD1. The CDR3 covers 12 residues. Germline CDR1 is SGHRS and CDR2 is YFSETQ. The ends lost 0 bases at V and 8 bases at J; junction bases unmatched: 0. The CDR3 DNA is TGCGCCAGCAGCTTGGACAGGGGGGAAGCTTTCTTT. Encoded protein: CASSLDRGEAFF.

The V call is TRBV15, the J call TRBJ2-3; 12 nucleotides align to TRBD2. J gave up 6 bases and V 3 bases, and 10 bases lay outside the gene matches. Germline V gene lookup returns CDR1 LNHNV and CDR2 YYDKDF (reference sequence). The CDR3 spans 17 residues. CDR3 loop: CATSRTSGGTPGDTQYF. The CDR3 DNA sequence: TGTGCCACCAGCAGGACTAGCGGGGGCACACCGGGTGATACGCAGTATTTT.

This clone is a singleton in its sample. V gene TRBV18 combines with J gene TRBJ2-5, with D perhaps TRBD2 (5 bases). From germline, CDR1 is KGHSH and CDR2 LQKENI. The CDR3 length is 14 residues. V was clipped by 4 bases and J by 12 bases, with 21 bases between them. The CDR3 reads CASSLQDAPGREYF. CDR3 sequence (DNA): TGTGCCAGCTCACTACAAGACGCCCCGGGAAGGGAGTACTTC. Full variable domain (outside the CDR3, taken from reference TRBV18 and TRBJ2-5): NAGVMQNPRHLVRRRGQEARLRCSPMKGHSHVYWYRQLPEEGLKFMVYLQKENIIDESGMPKERFSAEFPKEGPSILRIQQVVRGDSAAYFCASSLQDAPGREYFGPGTRLLVL.

Only a few counts were recorded for this clone. The V call is TRBV5-4, the J call TRBJ1-2; TRBD1 agrees at 8 bases. The J segment lost 5 bases and the V segment lost 3 bases, leaving 6 bases of the junction unmatched. The germline V gene encodes CDR1 SGHNT and CDR2 YYREEE (reference sequence). This CDR3 has 14 residues. For the CDR3, the DNA is TGTGCCAGCAGCTCCTCAGGGGGCAATTATGGCTACACCTTC. It specifies CASSSSGGNYGYTF.

The chain couples TRBV6-6 to TRBJ2-3; perhaps TRBD1 as D (6 bases). V was pared by 6 bases and J by 5 bases, with 18 bases between. This CDR3 has 15 amino acids. Germline-derived CDR1 and CDR2 are MNHNY and SVGAGI (reference sequence). For the CDR3, the DNA is TGTGCCAGCAGAACGGGACACACCGCTGGAGATACGCAGTATTTT. This sequence encodes CASRTGHTAGDTQYF.

The V gene is TRBV18, the J gene TRBJ2-5, with unresolved D. Germline V gives CDR1 KGHSH, CDR2 LQKENI. V dropped 3 bases and J dropped 5 bases, with 16 bases sitting between them. This CDR3 contains 15 residues. DNA of the CDR3: TGTGCCAGCTCACCCGACATATATTCTGTGGAGACCCAGTACTTC. It codes for CASSPDIYSVETQYF.